The 17 T cell receptor beta chains below all came from one sample that was sequenced in a study of T cell clonality in common variable immunodeficiency. The table came from immunoSEQ multiplex PCR; TCRdb's copy has only in-frame clones and leaves some out. The repertoire yields tens of thousands of clones, none seen only once; the top ten contain around 5.4%. Sequenced material: peripheral blood mononuclear cells. The receptors come from a person between 18 and 69 years old in good health.

This clone was found many times. The read comes to an end 3 residues before the CDR3 does, leaving the germline J gene to fill in the end. This chain links TRBV30 with TRBJ2-1, with 11 bases identical to TRBD2. V trimming: 4 bases; J trimming: 7 bases; junction bases outside the gene matches: 3. CDR1 and CDR2 from the germline V gene are GTSNPN and SVGIG (reference sequence). The CDR3 runs to 13 residues. CDR3 protein: CAWTSGRSNEQFF. Incomplete CDR3 DNA: TGTGCCTGGACTAGCGGGAGGTCGAATGAG.

This clone was recorded at least ten times. The DNA ends 3 residues before the CDR3 does, and the rest of the CDR3 is filled in from the germline J gene. V is TRBV28 and J is TRBJ1-2; no reliable D call. The CDR3 contains 12 residues. Germline lookup yields CDR1 MDHEN and CDR2 SYDVKM. V was trimmed by 3 bases and J by 4 bases, leaving 6 bases between them. The CDR3 bases that were read are TGTGCCAGCAGTTTGCCAGTCTATGGC. This codes for CASSLPVYG. The full CDR3 protein is CASSLPVYGYTF.

The table lists this clone with many counts. The read halts 3 residues ahead of the CDR3 end, with the missing end drawn from the germline J gene. The chain uses TRBV18 and TRBJ2-3; 12 nucleotides agree with TRBD1. The ends lost 4 bases at V and 1 base at J; junction bases unmatched: 6. CDR1 and CDR2 from the germline V gene are KGHSH and LQKENI. The CDR3 consists of 17 residues. The sequenced part of the CDR3 DNA is TGTGCCAGCTCACTGGCCGGGACAGGGGGCGGCACAGATACG. Its protein is CASSLAGTGGGTDT. The complete CDR3 protein is CASSLAGTGGGTDTQYF.

This clone has ten or more counts. The read ends 3 residues shy of where the CDR3 ends; the end is completed using the germline J gene. This sequence joins TRBV19 and TRBJ1-2; D call uncertain. Trimming pared 9 bases from V and 3 bases from J, leaving 17 bases between. The CDR3 is 14 amino acids. The germline V gene encodes CDR1 LNHDA and CDR2 SQIVND (reference sequence). CDR3 in amino acids: CASTSYSTHYGYTF. CDR3 bases read: TGTGCCAGCACGTCTTACAGTACTCACTATGGC.

This clone was seen repeatedly, ten times or more. Read coverage stops 3 residues before the CDR3 terminus; the germline J gene supplies the remainder. J is TRBJ1-2 and V is TRBV2; TRBD1 matches at 7 bases. In germline, CDR1 is SNHLY, CDR2 FYNNEI. The CDR3 has 13 amino acids. The CDR3 loop is CASSRQGPWGYTF. The CDR3 DNA, read in part, is TGTGCCAGCAGTCGACAGGGACCCTGGGGC.

This clone was seen many times. The sequenced fragment ends 3 residues before the CDR3 boundary, so the rest is inferred from the germline J gene. The chain has TRBV19 and TRBJ1-2; D is ambiguous. CDR3 length: 15 residues. Per the germline V gene, CDR1 is LNHDA and CDR2 is SQIVND (reference sequence). Trimming stripped 0 bases from V and 1 base from J, with 9 bases between. Incomplete CDR3 DNA: TGTGCCAGTAGTATAGATACAGCCCGTAACTATGGC. It yields the protein CASSIDTARNYG. Given in full, the CDR3 is CASSIDTARNYGYTF.

This clone came up many times. Read data end 3 residues before the CDR3 end; the end is taken from the germline J gene. V gene TRBV5-1 combines with J gene TRBJ2-7; D is uncertain. The CDR3 is made up of 12 amino acids. The germline V gene encodes CDR1 SGHRS and CDR2 YFSETQ. Trimming took off 5 bases at V and 4 bases at J, with 10 bases between the two ends. The CDR3 loop reads CASRQPGYEQYF. The part of the CDR3 DNA that was read is TGCGCCAGCAGACAGCCAGGTTACGAG.

This clone was seen many times. The CDR3 end lies 3 residues beyond the end of the read and is filled in from the germline J gene. The chain uses TRBV20-1 and TRBJ2-3; TRBD2 aligns across 12 bases. This CDR3 spans 15 amino acids. From germline, CDR1 is DFQATT and CDR2 SNEGSKA (reference sequence). V lost 6 bases and J lost 7; bases outside the gene matches: 11. CDR3 DNA, as far as it was read: TGCAGTGCACTCCGTCTAGCGGGAGGGCCGAATACG. This gives the protein CSALRLAGGPNT. The whole CDR3 is CSALRLAGGPNTQYF.

There are many counts of this clone. Read data end 3 residues before the CDR3 end; the end is taken from the germline J gene. V usage is TRBV20-1 and J usage is TRBJ2-1, with 12 bases aligning to TRBD2. Germline assignment: CDR1 DFQATT and CDR2 SNEGSKA (reference sequence). V lost 3 bases, J lost 0 bases, and 6 bases stayed unmatched. The CDR3 spans 17 residues. The CDR3 DNA, read in part, is TGCAGTGCTAGGGGACTAGCGGGTATTAGCTCCTACAATGAG. Amino acid sequence: CSARGLAGISSYNE. The full CDR3 is CSARGLAGISSYNEQFF.

Many counts were recorded for this clone. The read comes to an end 3 residues before the CDR3 does, leaving the germline J gene to fill in the end. This sequence joins TRBV18 and TRBJ2-1; 10 bases line up with TRBD2. The germline V gene encodes CDR1 KGHSH and CDR2 LQKENI. The CDR3 extends over 15 amino acids. V lost 6 bases to trimming and J lost 8 bases; unmatched junction nucleotides: 10. CDR3 region: CASSSGTSVGDEQFF. The CDR3 bases that were read are TGTGCCAGCTCCTCCGGGACTAGCGTCGGGGATGAG.

This clone was recorded many times. The read comes to an end 3 residues before the CDR3 does, leaving the germline J gene to fill in the end. J is TRBJ1-3 and V is TRBV2, with a tentative D call TRBD1 (5 bases). This CDR3 has 15 amino acids. Between the trimmed V and J ends, which lost 8 bases and 1 base, there was a span of 15 bases. The germline gives CDR1 SNHLY, CDR2 FYNNEI. The CDR3 sequence is CASFDRSLSGNTIYF. CDR3 DNA (partial): TGTGCCAGCTTCGACAGATCTCTATCTGGAAACACC.

This clone was found many times. The CDR3 end is not reached by the read, which stops 3 residues before it; the germline J gene fills it in. This chain links TRBV2 with TRBJ2-3, with TRBD2 matching 8 bases. Germline-derived CDR1 and CDR2 are SNHLY and FYNNEI. V dropped 6 bases and J dropped 2; count of bases not matched to a gene: 7. The length of the CDR3 is 15 residues. The covered CDR3 bases are TGTGCCAGCAGCGCCACTAGCGGATACACAGATACG. Amino acids: CASSATSGYTDT. The CDR3 reads in full as CASSATSGYTDTQYF.

This clone was picked up many times. The missing CDR3 end, 3 residues past where the read stops, is filled in from the germline J gene. J is TRBJ1-1 and V is TRBV19; 7 nucleotides align to TRBD1. Losses at the gene ends were 7 bases for V and 0 bases for J; bases not matched to a gene: 5. Germline lookup yields CDR1 LNHDA and CDR2 SQIVND (reference sequence). CDR3 length: 14 residues. CDR3 DNA, as far as it was read: TGTGCCAGTAAGCTCGGGACAGTGAACACTGAA. This translates into CASKLGTVNTE. The full CDR3 is CASKLGTVNTEAFF.

This clone was seen repeatedly, ten times or more. The read ends 3 residues before the CDR3 terminus; that terminus is restored from the germline J gene. This chain joins TRBV20-1 and TRBJ2-3; D remains unclear. The germline gives CDR1 DFQATT, CDR2 SNEGSKA (reference sequence). Trimming removed 6 bases from V and 6 bases from J, with 10 bases in between. CDR3 size: 11 residues. CDR3 sequence: CSASHGDTQYF. The sequenced part of the CDR3 DNA is TGCAGTGCGAGCCACGGGGATACG.

This clone was observed many times. The CDR3 sequence: CAWTGGIRYTF. The covered CDR3 bases are TGTGCCTGGACAGGGGGTATCCGC. The chain couples TRBV30 to TRBJ1-2, with TRBD1 matching over 7 bases. The CDR3 extends 3 residues past the end of the read, so its final part is completed from the germline J gene. CDR1 and CDR2 from the germline V gene are GTSNPN and SVGIG (reference sequence). The CDR3 covers 11 residues.

This clone came up many times. The sequenced fragment ends 3 residues before the CDR3 boundary, so the rest is inferred from the germline J gene. The J gene is TRBJ1-1, the V gene TRBV10-1; 9 bases fit TRBD1. With 6 bases clipped from V and 6 bases from J, the junction kept 8 bases outside the gene matches. The CDR3 covers 14 residues. Germline assignment: CDR1 WNHNN and CDR2 SYGVQD (reference sequence). CDR3 bases read: TGCGCCAGCAGCCAGGGACAGGGAATTCCTGAA. Translating it yields CASSQGQGIPE. The full CDR3 sequence reads CASSQGQGIPEAFF.

This clone has a count of ten or more. The sequenced fragment ends 3 residues before the CDR3 boundary, so the rest is inferred from the germline J gene. V and J are TRBV20-1 and TRBJ2-1, with 7 bases lining up with TRBD2. The V gene's germline CDR1 is DFQATT and CDR2 SNEGSKA (reference sequence). The CDR3 runs 15 residues. Unmatched junction bases numbered 7, after V lost 0 bases and J lost 5 bases. The CDR3 bases that were read are TGCAGTGCTAGAGATCTCCAGCGGGATGACAATGAG. Translating gives CSARDLQRDDNE. The full CDR3 sequence reads CSARDLQRDDNEQFF.